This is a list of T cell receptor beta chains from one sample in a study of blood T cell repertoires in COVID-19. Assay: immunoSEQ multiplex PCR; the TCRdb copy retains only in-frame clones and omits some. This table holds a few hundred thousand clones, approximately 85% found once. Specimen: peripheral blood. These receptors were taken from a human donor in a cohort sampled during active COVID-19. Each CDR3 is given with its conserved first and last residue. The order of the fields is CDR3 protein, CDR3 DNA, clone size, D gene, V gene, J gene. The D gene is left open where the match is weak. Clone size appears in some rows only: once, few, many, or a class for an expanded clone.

cdr3_aa: CASSLGTGNTEAFF
cdr3_nt: TGCGCCAGCAGCTTGGGCACAGGGAACACTGAAGCTTTCTTT
clone_size: -
d_call: -
v_call: TRBV5-1
j_call: TRBJ1-1

cdr3_aa: CASSLGSGGTDTQYF
cdr3_nt: TGTGCCAGCAGCTTAGGGAGCGGGGGCACAGATACGCAGTATTTT
clone_size: -
d_call: TRBD2
v_call: TRBV13
j_call: TRBJ2-3

cdr3_aa: CASSRQGGQPQHF
cdr3_nt: TGTGCCAGCTCTCGACAGGGTGGCCAGCCCCAGCATTTT
clone_size: -
d_call: TRBD1
v_call: TRBV18
j_call: TRBJ1-5

cdr3_aa: CAWSVPIRLAGGPSGGSYNEQFF
cdr3_nt: TGTGCCTGGAGTGTTCCCATAAGACTAGCGGGGGGGCCTAGTGGTGGGTCCTACAATGAGCAGTTCTTC
clone_size: -
d_call: TRBD2
v_call: TRBV30
j_call: TRBJ2-1

cdr3_aa: CASSGGTPQETQYF
cdr3_nt: TGTGCCAGCAGCGGTGGGACACCTCAAGAGACCCAGTACTTC
clone_size: -
d_call: -
v_call: TRBV5-5
j_call: TRBJ2-5

cdr3_aa: CASSLAVRGGFNEQFF
cdr3_nt: TGCGCCAGCAGCCTGGCGGTGCGGGGGGGATTTAATGAGCAGTTCTTC
clone_size: -
d_call: TRBD2
v_call: TRBV5-1
j_call: TRBJ2-1

cdr3_aa: CASSRQGSDTQYF
cdr3_nt: TGTGCCAGCAGTCGACAGGGGTCAGATACGCAGTATTTT
clone_size: -
d_call: TRBD1
v_call: TRBV2
j_call: TRBJ2-3

cdr3_aa: CASTGAGNTIYF
cdr3_nt: TGCGCCAGCACAGGGGCTGGAAACACCATATATTTT
clone_size: -
d_call: -
v_call: TRBV4-1
j_call: TRBJ1-3

cdr3_aa: CASSQRWEEQYF
cdr3_nt: TGTGCCAGCAGCCAAAGGTGGGAGGAGCAGTACTTC
clone_size: -
d_call: -
v_call: TRBV3-1/TRBV3-2
j_call: TRBJ2-7

cdr3_aa: CASSGTLTDTQYF
cdr3_nt: TGTGCCAGCAGCGGGACACTCACAGATACGCAGTATTTT
clone_size: -
d_call: -
v_call: TRBV7-9
j_call: TRBJ2-3

cdr3_aa: CAISEGGNQPQHF
cdr3_nt: TGTGCCATCAGTGAGGGAGGCAATCAGCCCCAGCATTTT
clone_size: -
d_call: -
v_call: TRBV10-3
j_call: TRBJ1-5

cdr3_aa: CASSLSRAGIYEQYF
cdr3_nt: TGTGCCAGCAGTTTATCGAGGGCAGGCATCTACGAGCAGTACTTC
clone_size: -
d_call: -
v_call: TRBV27
j_call: TRBJ2-7

cdr3_aa: CASSQDRGGTDTQYF
cdr3_nt: TGTGCCAGCAGCCAAGATAGAGGTGGAACAGATACGCAGTATTTT
clone_size: -
d_call: -
v_call: TRBV3-1/TRBV3-2
j_call: TRBJ2-3

cdr3_aa: CASSLGRRETQYF
cdr3_nt: TGTGCCAGCAGCTTGGGTCGGCGGGAGACCCAGTACTTC
clone_size: -
d_call: -
v_call: TRBV5-6
j_call: TRBJ2-5

cdr3_aa: CAWSVGQGKLFF
cdr3_nt: TGTGCCTGGAGTGTGGGACAGGGGAAACTGTTTTTT
clone_size: -
d_call: TRBD1
v_call: TRBV30
j_call: TRBJ1-4

cdr3_aa: CASSGGNRGLAEAFF
cdr3_nt: TGTGCCAGCAGCGGCGGCAACAGGGGGCTAGCTGAAGCTTTCTTT
clone_size: -
d_call: TRBD1
v_call: TRBV5-4
j_call: TRBJ1-1

cdr3_aa: CASSLGGRGATNYGYTF
cdr3_nt: TGCGCCAGCAGCTTGGGTGGCAGGGGCGCCACTAACTATGGCTACACCTTC
clone_size: -
d_call: -
v_call: TRBV5-1
j_call: TRBJ1-2

cdr3_aa: CASSYRGPGNTIYF
cdr3_nt: TGTGCCAGCAGCTACAGGGGGCCCGGAAACACCATATATTTT
clone_size: -
d_call: TRBD1
v_call: TRBV11-2
j_call: TRBJ1-3

cdr3_aa: CASSSGLATGGELFF
cdr3_nt: TGTGCCAGCAGCTCGGGACTAGCCACGGGTGGGGAGCTGTTTTTT
clone_size: -
d_call: TRBD2
v_call: TRBV7-3
j_call: TRBJ2-2

cdr3_aa: CASSLALDLQLF
cdr3_nt: TGTGCCAGCAGCTTAGCGTTGGATCTACAGCTCTTC
clone_size: -
d_call: -
v_call: TRBV7-9
j_call: TRBJ2-7

cdr3_aa: CASGVGELFF
cdr3_nt: TGTGCCTCGGGGGTCGGGGAGCTGTTTTTT
clone_size: -
d_call: -
v_call: TRBV5-4
j_call: TRBJ2-2

cdr3_aa: CASSVRQISYNSPLHF
cdr3_nt: TGTGCCAGTAGTGTCCGACAGATCTCCTATAATTCACCCCTCCACTTT
clone_size: -
d_call: -
v_call: TRBV19
j_call: TRBJ1-6

cdr3_aa: CASSLFRSEQYF
cdr3_nt: TGTGCCAGCAGCCTATTCCGATCAGAGCAGTACTTC
clone_size: -
d_call: -
v_call: TRBV7-2
j_call: TRBJ2-7

cdr3_aa: CASSAYSLNTEAFF
cdr3_nt: TGTGCCAGCAGTGCTTACAGCTTGAACACTGAAGCTTTCTTT
clone_size: -
d_call: -
v_call: TRBV2
j_call: TRBJ1-1

cdr3_aa: CAWAPNLRLNEQYF
cdr3_nt: TGTGCCTGGGCCCCTAACCTTCGGTTGAACGAGCAGTACTTC
clone_size: once
d_call: -
v_call: TRBV30
j_call: TRBJ2-7

cdr3_aa: CASSFNQAGATQYF
cdr3_nt: TGTGCCAGCAGCTTCAATCAAGCGGGGGCCACGCAGTATTTT
clone_size: few
d_call: TRBD2
v_call: TRBV7-2
j_call: TRBJ2-3

cdr3_aa: CASSNYRGFRYEQYF
cdr3_nt: TGTGCCAGCAGCAATTACAGGGGGTTTCGGTACGAGCAGTACTTC
clone_size: -
d_call: TRBD1
v_call: TRBV28
j_call: TRBJ2-7

cdr3_aa: CASSPHSSKGPTYF
cdr3_nt: TGCGCCAGCAGCCCACATAGTTCTAAGGGGCCGACCTACTTC
clone_size: -
d_call: -
v_call: TRBV4-1
j_call: TRBJ2-4

cdr3_aa: CAWSETGAGELFF
cdr3_nt: TGTGCCTGGAGCGAAACAGGGGCCGGGGAGCTGTTTTTT
clone_size: few
d_call: TRBD1
v_call: TRBV30
j_call: TRBJ2-2

cdr3_aa: CASSAGQANYGYTF
cdr3_nt: TGTGCCAGCAGTGCTGGACAGGCTAACTATGGCTACACCTTC
clone_size: -
d_call: TRBD1
v_call: TRBV7-2
j_call: TRBJ1-2

cdr3_aa: CASSLDTGGFGYTF
cdr3_nt: TGTGCCAGCAGCTTAGATACCGGGGGTTTTGGCTACACCTTC
clone_size: few
d_call: -
v_call: TRBV11-2
j_call: TRBJ1-2

cdr3_aa: CASSLSSYEQYF
cdr3_nt: TGTGCCAGCAGCCTGAGCTCCTACGAGCAGTACTTC
clone_size: once
d_call: -
v_call: TRBV7-2
j_call: TRBJ2-7

cdr3_aa: CATDTDPGTASGANVLTF
cdr3_nt: TGTGCCACCGATACCGATCCCGGGACAGCTTCTGGGGCCAACGTCCTGACTTTC
clone_size: -
d_call: TRBD1
v_call: TRBV10-3
j_call: TRBJ2-6

cdr3_aa: CASRKGASDYGYTF
cdr3_nt: TGCGCCAGCAGGAAAGGAGCAAGCGACTATGGCTACACCTTC
clone_size: few
d_call: -
v_call: TRBV5-1
j_call: TRBJ1-2

cdr3_aa: CASSSVRELFF
cdr3_nt: TGTGCCAGCAGCTCCGTCCGGGAGCTGTTTTTT
clone_size: -
d_call: -
v_call: TRBV5-6
j_call: TRBJ2-2

cdr3_aa: CASKYGRIGGKNIQYF
cdr3_nt: TGTGCCAGCAAGTACGGCCGGATTGGAGGCAAAAACATTCAGTACTTC
clone_size: -
d_call: -
v_call: TRBV5-6
j_call: TRBJ2-4

cdr3_aa: CAIRSPSGYGGYTF
cdr3_nt: TGTGCCATCAGATCTCCATCGGGGTACGGGGGCTACACCTTC
clone_size: -
d_call: -
v_call: TRBV19
j_call: TRBJ1-2

cdr3_aa: CASTRGVNTEAFF
cdr3_nt: TGTGCCAGCACCCGCGGAGTTAACACTGAAGCTTTCTTT
clone_size: -
d_call: -
v_call: TRBV6-5
j_call: TRBJ1-1

cdr3_aa: CASRERRTSGGAADTQYF
cdr3_nt: TGTGCCAGCAGAGAAAGGCGGACTAGCGGGGGGGCCGCAGATACGCAGTATTTT
clone_size: few
d_call: TRBD2
v_call: TRBV2
j_call: TRBJ2-3

cdr3_aa: CATGDRGEEKLFF
cdr3_nt: TGTGCCACCGGAGACAGGGGCGAGGAAAAACTGTTTTTT
clone_size: -
d_call: TRBD1
v_call: TRBV24-1
j_call: TRBJ1-4

cdr3_aa: CATDPGVSTDTQYF
cdr3_nt: TGTGCCACCGATCCAGGGGTGAGCACAGATACGCAGTATTTT
clone_size: -
d_call: -
v_call: TRBV10-3
j_call: TRBJ2-3

cdr3_aa: CASSQGQGASQPQHF
cdr3_nt: TGTGCCAGCAGCCAGGGACAGGGGGCTAGTCAGCCCCAGCATTTT
clone_size: once
d_call: TRBD1
v_call: TRBV3-1/TRBV3-2
j_call: TRBJ1-5